These 29 T cell receptor beta chains originate from one sample sequenced in a study of OX40 agonist ivuxolimab in advanced cancers. The library was made by the immunoSEQ multiplex PCR assay. TCRdb holds this immuneACCESS table with in-frame rearrangements only. Some clones are missing; in checked studies, unresolved V genes explain under half, and the rest has no known cause. The table for this sample lists approximately 24,000 clones; 65% to 80% of them were counted only once. Jointly, the top ten make up roughly 15% of the sample. The sequencing used CD4+ or CD8+ T cells sorted from blood, collected in a trial of the OX40 agonist ivuxolimab. The receptor source for this set is an adult with an advanced solid tumor such as melanoma, head and neck, liver or kidney cancer.

This clone was counted between two and nine times. The chain has TRBV13 and TRBJ2-1; tentatively, D is TRBD1 (6 bases). The CDR3 sequence is 14 residues long. V lost 5 bases to trimming and J lost 8 bases, with 16 bases between them. CDR1 and CDR2 from the germline V gene are PRHDT and FYEKMQ (reference sequence). CDR3 protein: CASSGPQGEDEQFF. CDR3 sequence (DNA): TGTGCCAGCAGCGGGCCACAGGGTGAGGATGAGCAGTTCTTC.

V usage is TRBV5-1 and J usage is TRBJ2-5; 10 bases agree with TRBD2. The CDR3 is made up of 15 amino acids. Unmatched junction bases numbered 6, after V lost 3 bases and J lost 4 bases. Germline lookup yields CDR1 SGHRS and CDR2 YFSETQ. The CDR3 DNA reads TGCGCCAGCAGCTGGAGCGGGGGGGTAACAGAGACCCAGTACTTC. Translating gives CASSWSGGVTETQYF.

This clone appeared a single time. V is TRBV7-9 and J is TRBJ2-5, with D perhaps matching TRBD2 (5 bases). The J call may be faulty, since TRBJ2-7 better matches the DNA end. This CDR3 has 14 residues. The germline V gene encodes CDR1 SEHNR and CDR2 FQNEAQ (reference sequence). CDR3 residues: CASSLEGEHYEQYF. The CDR3, as DNA: TGTGCCAGCAGCTTAGAGGGAGAGCACTACGAGCAGTACTTC.

V is TRBV11-3 and J is TRBJ2-5; a weak D match, TRBD1 (5 bases). The CDR3 covers 16 residues. Germline assignment: CDR1 SGHNT and CDR2 YENEEA. Trimming left V 1 base short and J 1 base short, with 13 bases between. The CDR3 protein is CASSLAWSQGQETQYF. For the CDR3, the DNA is TGTGCCAGCAGCTTAGCGTGGAGCCAGGGCCAAGAGACCCAGTACTTC.

The chain has TRBV15 and TRBJ2-5; D perhaps matches TRBD2 (7 bases). The CDR3 length is 13 residues. Germline CDR1 and CDR2: LNHNV and YYDKDF (reference sequence). V lost 1 base and J lost 5, with 8 bases in between. CDR3 in amino acids: CATSRGGGETQYF. CDR3 nucleotides: TGTGCCACCAGCAGAGGCGGGGGCGAGACCCAGTACTTC.

This chain's CDR3 is CASSSYPRTGIFEQYF. The CDR3 DNA is TGTGCCAGCAGCTCCTACCCTCGGACAGGGATTTTCGAGCAGTACTTC. The chain joins TRBV7-6 to TRBJ2-7; 8 bases agree with TRBD1. Trimming took 4 bases from V and 6 from J; bases not matched to a gene: 14. Germline CDR1 is SGHVS and CDR2 is FNYEAQ. This CDR3 comprises 16 residues. Using reference TRBV7-6 and TRBJ2-7 for the parts outside the CDR3, the full variable domain is GAGVSQSPRYKVTKRGQDVALRCDPISGHVSLYWYRQALGQGPEFLTYFNYEAQQDKSGLPNDRFSAERPEGSISTLTIQRTEQRDSAMYRCASSSYPRTGIFEQYFGPGTRLTVT.

The chain carries TRBV13 and TRBJ2-2; unclear D gene. The CDR3 spans 16 residues. Trimming cost V 0 bases and J 7 bases, with 15 bases left between them. Germline V lookup: CDR1 PRHDT, CDR2 FYEKMQ (reference sequence). Here the CDR3 DNA reads TGTGCCAGCAGCTTAGGGGCGGAAAGTATCGGCGGGGAGCTGTTTTTT. Its translation: CASSLGAESIGGELFF. Supplemented by reference TRBV13 and TRBJ2-2, the full variable domain reads AAGVIQSPRHLIKEKRETATLKCYPIPRHDTVYWYQQGPGQDPQFLISFYEKMQSDKGSIPDRFSAQQFSDYHSELNMSSLELGDSALYFCASSLGAESIGGELFFGEGSRLTVL.

The sample holds one count of this clone. The junction departs from the called germline gene at one end, perhaps through a read error. V gene TRBV11-2 combines with J gene TRBJ2-3, with D hard to call. This CDR3 spans 14 amino acids. The germline V gene encodes CDR1 SGHAT and CDR2 FQNNGV. The CDR3 here is CASTSFESIDTQYF. Written as DNA, the CDR3 is TGTGCCAGCACCTCCTTTGAGAGCATAGATACGCAGTATTTT.

In DNA form, the CDR3 reads TGTGCCGGTAGGGGACTAGCGAACCTAGGCGGGGAGCTGTTTTTT. As protein: CAGRGLANLGGELFF. The chain employs TRBV2 and TRBJ2-2; 10 bases map to TRBD2. Trimming took 11 bases from V and 7 from J; bases not matched to a gene: 13. The CDR3 contains 15 residues. Germline loops: CDR1 SNHLY, CDR2 FYNNEI.

The chain carries TRBV7-8 and TRBJ1-1; possibly TRBD1 for D (5 bases). V was clipped by 5 bases and J by 0 bases, with 16 bases between them. CDR1 is SGHVS, CDR2 FQNEAQ, per germline. This CDR3 region has 16 residues. CDR3 DNA sequence: TGTGCCAGCAGCAGAGACAGTCCGCTCATGAACACTGAAGCTTTCTTT. Translated: CASSRDSPLMNTEAFF.

The table lists this clone with a few counts. The CDR3 is CASSVGGGGGFEGTEQYF. The CDR3 DNA follows: TGTGCCAGCAGCGTAGGGGGAGGAGGGGGCTTCGAGGGTACGGAGCAGTACTTC. The chain combines TRBV9 with TRBJ2-7; weak D call: TRBD1 (7 bases). The CDR3 extends over 18 amino acids. The V end lost 0 bases, the J end lost 7 bases, and 26 bases lay between the germline ends. Germline V gives CDR1 SGDLS, CDR2 YYNGEE.

The chain uses TRBV7-6 and TRBJ2-1; 8 bases are a match to TRBD1. After removal of 2 bases from V and 0 bases from J, the junction contained 12 bases not matched to a gene. The germline CDR1 and CDR2 sequences are SGHVS and FNYEAQ. The CDR3 totals 19 residues. The CDR3: CASSLIGTDRASSYNEQFF. CDR3 nucleotide sequence: TGTGCCAGCAGCTTAATCGGGACGGACAGGGCAAGCTCCTACAATGAGCAGTTCTTC.

V usage is TRBV7-5 and J usage is TRBJ1-6; the table's D call of TRBD1 was not tested on the DNA. TRBV7-5 is deemed a pseudogene. This CDR3 spans 17 amino acids. This CDR3 reads CARSATGLIPKRLPLHF. The DNA for the CDR3 is TGTGCCAGAAGCGCGACAGGGCTGATACCGAAAAGGCTACCCCTCCACTTT.

This clone is labeled as medium-sized. The V call is TRBV4-2, the J call TRBJ2-7, with unresolved D. The CDR3 has 14 residues. Germline CDR1 is LGHNA and CDR2 is YNFKEQ. V was shortened by 0 bases and J by 1 base, with 7 bases between the two germline ends. CDR3 sequence: CASSQDHSSYEQYF. CDR3 DNA sequence: TGTGCCAGCAGCCAAGATCACAGTTCCTACGAGCAGTACTTC.

The chain uses TRBV28 and TRBJ2-2; 8 nucleotides match TRBD1. The length of the CDR3 is 16 residues. CDR1 is MDHEN and CDR2 is SYDVKM in the germline V gene. V lost 3 bases to trimming and J lost 3 bases; unmatched junction nucleotides: 6. As DNA, the CDR3 is TGTGCCAGCAGTTTTATCAGGGGGCGCGACACCGGGGAGCTGTTTTTT. The encoded protein is CASSFIRGRDTGELFF.

This chain joins TRBV15 and TRBJ1-2; a weak D match, TRBD1 (5 bases). The germline V gene has CDR1 LNHNV and CDR2 YYDKDF (reference sequence). The CDR3 has 12 residues. The V end lost 5 bases, the J end lost 7 bases, and 11 bases lay between the germline ends. The CDR3 sequence is CATSFDGGGYTF. CDR3 nucleotide sequence: TGTGCCACCAGCTTCGATGGGGGTGGCTACACCTTC.

The rearrangement links TRBV5-1 to TRBJ1-2; 9 bases match TRBD1. The germline gives CDR1 SGHRS, CDR2 YFSETQ. There are 15 residues in the CDR3. V lost 2 bases to trimming and J lost 2 bases; unmatched junction nucleotides: 4. CDR3: CASSFTGTGNYGYTF. CDR3 DNA sequence: TGCGCCAGCAGCTTCACCGGGACAGGGAACTATGGCTACACCTTC.

The CDR3 nucleotides are TGCGCCAGCAGCCAAGATTGGGATTGGGGGGCGGGTGGCTACACCTTC. This gives the protein CASSQDWDWGAGGYTF. The rearrangement joins TRBV4-3 to TRBJ1-2; perhaps TRBD1 as D (6 bases). The CDR3 runs 16 residues. Germline CDR1 and CDR2: LGHNA and YSLEER. The V end lost 0 bases, the J end lost 7 bases, and 18 bases lay between the germline ends.

The chain carries TRBV7-8 and TRBJ2-1; tentatively, D is TRBD2 (5 bases). The length of the CDR3 is 16 residues. From germline, CDR1 is SGHVS and CDR2 FQNEAQ. The V end was cut by 1 base, the J end by 3 bases, with 13 bases between. CDR3 sequence: CASSLGSGEHYNEQFF. CDR3 nucleotide sequence: TGTGCCAGCAGCTTAGGGTCCGGGGAACACTACAATGAGCAGTTCTTC.

The chain carries TRBV14 and TRBJ2-5; perhaps TRBD1 as D (6 bases). V lost 0 bases and J 0 bases, leaving 17 bases between the germline ends. This CDR3 is built from 18 residues. CDR1 and CDR2 from the germline V gene are SGHDN and FVKESK. For the CDR3, the DNA is TGTGCCAGCAGCCAAGACCCGGCCAGGGGTCACTACCAAGAGACCCAGTACTTC. Its translation is CASSQDPARGHYQETQYF.

The V gene is TRBV7-9, the J gene TRBJ2-5; possibly TRBD1 for D (6 bases). The J call may be mistaken, given a closer DNA end match to TRBJ2-7. The CDR3 consists of 14 residues. Germline assignment: CDR1 SEHNR and CDR2 FQNEAQ (reference sequence). CDR3 in amino acids: CASSSGTNSYEQYF. CDR3 bases: TGTGCCAGCAGTTCCGGGACAAACTCCTACGAGCAGTACTTC.

The chain is built from TRBV6-6 and TRBJ1-2; a possible D gene is TRBD1 (5 bases). V lost 2 bases and J lost 8, with 12 bases in between. Germline V gene lookup returns CDR1 MNHNY and CDR2 SVGAGI (reference sequence). The CDR3 contains 13 residues. For the CDR3, the DNA is TGTGCCAGCAGTTACCAGGGTAGGGGAGGCTACACCTTC. Its protein product is CASSYQGRGGYTF.

V and J are TRBV9 and TRBJ2-7, with D uncertain. In germline, CDR1 is SGDLS, CDR2 YYNGEE. The V end was cut by 0 bases, the J end by 7 bases, with 11 bases between. The CDR3 has 13 residues. CDR3 nucleotides: TGTGCCAGCAGCGTAGGCGAAGGGCTGGAGCAGTACTTC. Translation gives CASSVGEGLEQYF.

This clone occurred once. The junction differs from germline at one of its ends, possibly a read error. CDR3 nucleotides: TGCGCCAGCAGAGGACAGAGCGCCTACGGGCAGTACTTC. It is translated as CASRGQSAYGQYF. V gene TRBV5-1 combines with J gene TRBJ2-7, with D maybe TRBD1 (6 bases). The germline gives CDR1 SGHRS, CDR2 YFSETQ. The CDR3 sequence is 13 residues long. The full variable domain, its missing parts supplied by reference TRBV5-1 and TRBJ2-7, is KAGVTQTPRYLIKTRGQQVTLSCSPISGHRSVSWYQQTPGQGLQFLFEYFSETQRNKGNFPGRFSGRQFSNSRSEMNVSTLELGDSALYLCASRGQSAYGQYFGPGTRLTVT.

This chain joins TRBV19 and TRBJ2-7; TRBD1 matches 9 bases. V lost 8 bases and J lost 5; bases outside the gene matches: 16. This CDR3 spans 16 amino acids. The germline CDR1 and CDR2 sequences are LNHDA and SQIVND (reference sequence). CDR3 region: CASGGSMDRGLDEQYF. The CDR3, as DNA: TGTGCCAGTGGGGGTTCAATGGACAGGGGCCTCGACGAGCAGTACTTC.

V and J are TRBV4-3 and TRBJ1-4; D might be TRBD1 (6 bases). CDR3 length: 13 residues. Per the germline V gene, CDR1 is LGHNA and CDR2 is YSLEER. Between the trimmed V and J ends, which lost 3 bases and 8 bases, there was a span of 10 bases. The DNA of the CDR3 is TGCGCCAGCAGCCATCCAGGGGCCGAAAAACTGTTTTTT. Protein sequence: CASSHPGAEKLFF.

This sequence joins TRBV19 and TRBJ2-3; D is ambiguous. V lost 3 bases and J lost 0, with 7 bases in between. The germline V gene encodes CDR1 LNHDA and CDR2 SQIVND (reference sequence). This CDR3 has 14 residues. CDR3 sequence (DNA): TGTGCCAGTAGTATTGCGGTCAGCACAGATACGCAGTATTTT. Translated, it gives CASSIAVSTDTQYF.

The rearrangement uses TRBV9 and TRBJ2-7; TRBD2 aligns across 8 bases. Germline V CDR1 and CDR2: SGDLS, YYNGEE. The ends lost 0 bases at V and 5 bases at J; junction bases unmatched: 10. This CDR3 has 16 amino acids. The CDR3 reads CASSVAGGARSDEQYF. The CDR3 nucleotides are TGTGCCAGCAGCGTAGCGGGAGGGGCACGATCCGACGAGCAGTACTTC.

The chain combines TRBV19 with TRBJ2-1; 9 bases agree with TRBD2. Trimming at V came to 3 bases and at J to 7 bases, leaving 7 bases not matched to a gene. Germline CDR1 reads LNHDA; CDR2 reads SQIVND (reference sequence). The CDR3 spans 15 residues. CDR3 nucleotides: TGTGCCAGTAGTATGATGCGGGGGGGATTAAATGAGCAGTTCTTC. Translated: CASSMMRGGLNEQFF. The entire variable domain, with the rest obtained from reference TRBV19 and TRBJ2-1, is as follows: DGGITQSPKYLFRKEGQNVTLSCEQNLNHDAMYWYRQDPGQGLRLIYYSQIVNDFQKGDIAEGYSVSREKKESFPLTVTSAQKNPTAFYLCASSMMRGGLNEQFFGPGTRLTVL.